Following are 32 T cell receptor beta chains from one sample sequenced in a study of blood T cells in healthy people across ages. A sample-barcoded 5' primer and a J-beta primer mix were used in a second PCR of about 7 to 12 cycles. TCRdb re-analysed the 5' RACE reads in MiXCR, keeping a single row per CDR3 protein. The data hold hundreds of thousands of distinct CDR3 sequences, with around half observed a single time. Sequences were obtained from blood. These TCRs come from a man of 80 years or more in good health.

The chain employs TRBV7-7 and TRBJ2-7; TRBD1 agrees at 9 bases. The DNA end lines up better with TRBJ2-5; the J call may be wrong. The V gene's germline CDR1 is SSHAT and CDR2 FNYEAQ (reference sequence). CDR3 length: 13 residues. The CDR3 loop is CASSTGTGETQYF. CDR3 nucleotide sequence: TGTGCCAGCAGCACCGGGACAGGGGAGACCCAGTACTTC.

The chain employs TRBV20-1 and TRBJ2-1; D possibly corresponds to TRBD2 (5 bases). CDR3 size: 13 residues. CDR1 and CDR2 from the germline V gene are DFQATT and SNEGSKA (reference sequence). V was clipped by 6 bases and J by 0 bases, with 9 bases between them. The CDR3 nucleotides are TGCAGTGCAAAGCGGAGCTCCTACAATGAGCAGTTCTTC. Its protein product is CSAKRSSYNEQFF.

The gene calls are TRBV12-3 or TRBV12-4 and TRBJ2-2; no clear D gene. V shed 1 base and J shed 5 bases, with 8 bases lying between them. The CDR3 loop spans 14 amino acids. The CDR3 region has the DNA TGTGCCAGCAGTTTAGTGGAGCGAACCGGGGAGCTGTTTTTT. Its translation is CASSLVERTGELFF.

The chain has TRBV12-3 or TRBV12-4 and TRBJ1-1; D uncertain. The CDR3 is 14 residues long. The ends were cut back, 4 bases at V and 1 base at J, with 10 bases in the middle. CDR3 bases: TGTGCCAGCAGTTACTATGGTCAGAACACTGAAGCTTTCTTT. Translation: CASSYYGQNTEAFF.

This chain links TRBV6-1 with TRBJ1-2; 9 bases match TRBD1. Germline V gene data show CDR1 as MNHNS and CDR2 as SASEGT. V lost 7 bases to trimming and J lost 2 bases; unmatched junction nucleotides: 14. CDR3 length: 17 amino acids. The CDR3 loop is CASISGRTGASNYGYTF. Here the CDR3 DNA reads TGTGCCAGCATCTCAGGGCGGACAGGGGCTTCAAACTATGGCTACACCTTC.

The V and J genes are TRBV2 and TRBJ1-2, with D perhaps matching TRBD1 (5 bases). This CDR3 contains 13 residues. V gave up 11 bases and J gave up 4 bases, with 17 bases separating them. Germline values: CDR1 SNHLY, CDR2 FYNNEI. The CDR3 sequence: CAGGELGGYGYTF. In nucleotides, the CDR3 is TGTGCCGGAGGAGAACTCGGGGGCTATGGCTACACCTTC. Using reference TRBV2 and TRBJ1-2 for the parts outside the CDR3, the full variable domain is EPEVTQTPSHQVTQMGQEVILRCVPISNHLYFYWYRQILGQKVEFLVSFYNNEISEKSEIFDDQFSVERPDGSNFTLKIRSTKLEDSAMYFCAGGELGGYGYTFGSGTRLTVV.

The rearrangement joins TRBV20-1 to TRBJ1-1, with D tentatively TRBD1 (6 bases). Germline V lookup: CDR1 DFQATT, CDR2 SNEGSKA (reference sequence). V gave up 2 bases and J gave up 8 bases, with 12 bases separating them. The CDR3 runs to 12 residues. CDR3 loop: CSARPQGGEAFF. In DNA, the CDR3 is TGCAGTGCTAGACCACAAGGGGGAGAAGCTTTCTTT.

The rearrangement links TRBV6-1 to TRBJ2-5, with a tentative D call TRBD2 (6 bases). CDR1 and CDR2 from the germline V gene are MNHNS and SASEGT. This CDR3 has 16 amino acids. V was shortened by 1 base and J by 1 base, with 13 bases between the two germline ends. This chain's CDR3 is CASSEGAGRLQETQYF. The DNA of the CDR3 is TGTGCCAGCAGTGAAGGGGCAGGGAGGCTCCAAGAGACCCAGTACTTC.

V and J are TRBV6-2 or TRBV6-3 and TRBJ2-1; 13 bases fit TRBD2. Looked up from germline, CDR1 is MNHEY and CDR2 is SVGEGT. The CDR3 spans 17 residues. V lost 4 bases to trimming and J lost 5 bases; unmatched junction nucleotides: 8. The CDR3 nucleotides read TGTGCCAGCAGTTCTCGGACTAGCGGGAGACCCCACAATGAGCAGTTCTTC. Translation gives CASSSRTSGRPHNEQFF.

This clonotype was detected a few times. The rearrangement links TRBV9 to TRBJ2-1; a possible D gene is TRBD2 (5 bases). Deletions cut 1 base from V and 5 bases from J, with 10 bases between. CDR3 length: 14 amino acids. Per germline, CDR1 SGDLS and CDR2 YYNGEE. CDR3 bases: TGTGCCAGCAGCGTACAAAGCGGAAACAATGAGCAGTTCTTC. Encoded protein: CASSVQSGNNEQFF.

To note about this clonotype: In this CDR3 the conserved last residue, phenylalanine or tryptophan, is missing, so a read error is likely. The gene calls are TRBV5-6 and TRBJ2-1; D could derive from TRBD1 or TRBD2 (5 bases each). The CDR3 covers 17 residues. V lost 0 bases, J lost 6 bases, and 19 bases lay in between. Germline V gene lookup returns CDR1 SGHDT and CDR2 YYEEEE. The chain's CDR3 is CASSLGTGTLARNEQFL. In DNA form, the CDR3 reads TGTGCCAGCAGCTTGGGGACCGGGACCCTCGCCCGCAATGAGCAGTTCTTA.

This rearrangement joins TRBV7-8 to TRBJ2-5; 7 bases are shared with TRBD2. This CDR3 has 14 residues. J lost 11 bases, V lost 4 bases, and 13 bases had no gene match. CDR1 and CDR2 from the germline V gene are SGHVS and FQNEAQ. The CDR3 is CASSSGLGGDEQYF. CDR3 bases: TGTGCCAGCAGCTCTGGACTAGGAGGGGATGAGCAGTACTTC.

The sample holds a few counts of this clonotype. V and J are TRBV3-1 and TRBJ2-7, with 8 bases fitting TRBD1. CDR3 length: 15 amino acids. The V gene end was trimmed by 4 bases and the J gene end by 3 bases; junction bases not matched to a gene: 8. Germline V gives CDR1 LGHDT, CDR2 YNNKEL (reference sequence). The CDR3 sequence is CASSLPGQAVYEQYF. The CDR3 bases are TGTGCCAGCAGCCTCCCGGGACAGGCCGTCTACGAGCAGTACTTC.

The V gene is TRBV4-2, the J gene TRBJ2-3; D call uncertain. From germline, CDR1 is LGHNA and CDR2 YNFKEQ. The CDR3 runs to 14 residues. With 1 base removed from V and 2 bases from J, the gap between germline ends came to 7 bases. DNA of the CDR3: TGTGCCAGCAGCCAAGTAGCACACACAGATACGCAGTATTTT. Translation gives CASSQVAHTDTQYF.

The chain has TRBV4-3 and TRBJ1-1; D remains unclear. The germline V and J ends were trimmed by 0 bases and 0 bases, with 8 bases remaining between them. The CDR3 has 15 residues. From germline, CDR1 is LGHNA and CDR2 YSLEER. The CDR3 DNA reads TGCGCCAGCAGCCAAGAACCGGGCTTGAACACTGAAGCTTTCTTT. This encodes CASSQEPGLNTEAFF.

This clonotype showed up just a few times. This rearrangement joins TRBV10-3 to TRBJ2-2, with TRBD1 matching over 9 bases. After removal of 6 bases from V and 5 bases from J, the junction contained 7 bases not matched to a gene. The CDR3 is made up of 15 amino acids. Germline CDR1 and CDR2: ENHRY and SYGVKD. The CDR3 region has the DNA TGTGCCATCAGCCCACAGGGGGCGCCGACCGGGGAGCTGTTTTTT. Amino acid sequence: CAISPQGAPTGELFF.

The rearrangement uses TRBV12-3 or TRBV12-4 and TRBJ1-1; 9 bases are shared with TRBD1. Trimming took 5 bases from V and 4 from J; bases not matched to a gene: 8. The CDR3 runs 15 residues. The CDR3 here is CASSNRGLGGTEAFF. In nucleotides, the CDR3 is TGTGCCAGCAGTAACAGGGGGCTAGGCGGCACTGAAGCTTTCTTT.

A few counts support this clonotype. The rearrangement uses TRBV20-1 and TRBJ1-5; TRBD1 might be the D (5 bases). The CDR3 totals 14 residues. The V gene's germline CDR1 is DFQATT and CDR2 SNEGSKA (reference sequence). V lost 3 bases and J 1 base, leaving 10 bases between the germline ends. CDR3 loop: CSASHRMSNQPQHF. CDR3 DNA sequence: TGCAGTGCTAGTCACAGGATGAGCAATCAGCCCCAGCATTTT.

The chain uses TRBV5-1 and TRBJ2-7; D not resolved. Deletions cut 0 bases from V and 3 bases from J, with 13 bases between. CDR1 SGHRS and CDR2 YFSETQ come from the germline V gene. The CDR3 extends over 15 amino acids. The CDR3 sequence is CASSLEGRADYEQYF. The CDR3, as DNA: TGCGCCAGCAGCTTGGAGGGCAGAGCCGACTACGAGCAGTACTTC.

The sample holds one count of this clonotype. Just one base apart from a much larger clone, this may be a read error. The V and J genes are TRBV12-3 or TRBV12-4 and TRBJ2-1, with a tentative D call TRBD2 (5 bases). This CDR3 region has 15 residues. CDR3 in amino acids: CVSSGGAGSYNEQFF. CDR3 DNA: TGTGTCAGCAGTGGAGGAGCCGGCTCCTACAATGAGCAGTTCTTC.

Worth noting for this clonotype: A much larger clone sits a single nucleotide away, making a read error possible. The chain recombines TRBV10-1 with TRBJ2-1; perhaps TRBD2 as D (5 bases). In germline, CDR1 is WNHNN, CDR2 SYGVQD (reference sequence). CDR3 size: 12 residues. The CDR3 protein is CASSDYFNGQFF. The CDR3 DNA sequence: TGCGCCAGCAGCGACTACTTTAATGGGCAGTTCTTC.

The chain employs TRBV7-2 and TRBJ2-7; D might be TRBD1 (5 bases). Germline CDR1 is SGHTA and CDR2 is FQGNSA. CDR3 length equals 13 residues. V was clipped by 1 base and J by 6 bases, with 10 bases between them. This CDR3 reads CASSLVGPSEQYF. For the CDR3, the DNA is TGTGCCAGCAGCTTAGTGGGGCCCTCCGAGCAGTACTTC.

This clonotype was counted only a few times. V gene TRBV11-2 combines with J gene TRBJ2-3, with 9 bases matching TRBD2. Looked up from germline, CDR1 is SGHAT and CDR2 is FQNNGV. The ends lost 1 base at V and 7 bases at J; junction bases unmatched: 6. The CDR3 consists of 15 residues. CDR3 sequence: CASSLGAGGPNTQYF. DNA of the CDR3: TGTGCCAGCAGCTTAGGGGCGGGAGGGCCAAATACGCAGTATTTT.

Ten or more counts support this clonotype. A much larger clone differs from this one at a single base, so this may be a read error. The CDR3 loop reads CASSPRLAGDDNEQYF. The CDR3 DNA follows: TGTGCCAGCAGCCCCCGACTAGCGGGGGATGACAATGAGCAGTACTTC. This chain connects TRBV7-6 to TRBJ2-5; 12 bases align to TRBD2. The CDR3 consists of 16 residues. CDR1 and CDR2 (germline): SGHVS, FNYEAQ. Germline trimming cut 5 bases from V and 11 bases from J; bases unmatched to any gene: 15.

V usage is TRBV7-2 and J usage is TRBJ1-1; D gene uncertain. Germline CDR1 reads SGHTA; CDR2 reads FQGNSA. This CDR3 is built from 13 residues. Trimming pared 8 bases from V and 3 bases from J, leaving 13 bases between. The CDR3 DNA is TGTGCCAGCTCGCGTAGGAGAGACACTGAAGCTTTCTTT. It yields the protein CASSRRRDTEAFF.

This clonotype occurred a few times. The chain carries TRBV12-3 or TRBV12-4 and TRBJ1-6; D possibly corresponds to TRBD1 (6 bases). Trimming took 3 bases from V and 9 from J, leaving 12 bases between them. CDR3 size: 14 residues. CDR3 residues: CASSFRQGTSPLHF. The CDR3 nucleotides read TGTGCCAGCAGTTTTCGGCAGGGGACTTCACCCCTCCACTTT.

Details on this clonotype: The junction departs from germline at one end; a sequencing error may be responsible. This rearrangement joins TRBV7-2 to TRBJ2-5, with D possibly TRBD2 on 7 matching bases. This CDR3 is built from 14 residues. Germline-derived CDR1 and CDR2 are SGHTA and FQGNSA. The CDR3 nucleotides are TGTGCCAGCAGCGTAGCGCGGGGGCACGAGACCCAGTACTTC. Translated: CASSVARGHETQYF.

The CDR3 coding sequence is TGTGCCAGCAGTTTGACAGGGTTCTACACCTTC. Residues: CASSLTGFYTF. V gene TRBV12-3 or TRBV12-4 combines with J gene TRBJ1-2, with TRBD1 matching over 7 bases. V was clipped by 3 bases and J by 10 bases; unmatched bases: 2. The CDR3 contains 11 residues.

This chain uses TRBV14 with TRBJ1-5; D is unresolved. Trimming removed 1 base at V and 5 bases at J, with 9 bases between. This CDR3 has 14 amino acids. The germline gives CDR1 SGHDN, CDR2 FVKESK. The DNA of the CDR3 is TGTGCCAGCAGCCAAGGACACCGTGATCAGCCCCAGCATTTT. Amino acids: CASSQGHRDQPQHF.

The CDR3 DNA reads TGCAGCTCCGGGGTAAGCTCCTACAATGAGCAGTTCTTC. Translating it yields CSSGVSSYNEQFF. The chain has TRBV29-1 and TRBJ2-1, with a tentative D call TRBD2 (5 bases). The ends were cut back, 8 bases at V and 0 bases at J, with 11 bases in the middle. Germline assignment: CDR1 SQVTM and CDR2 ANQGSEA. The CDR3 length is 13 residues.

The chain carries TRBV29-1 and TRBJ2-1; TRBD2 might be the D (5 bases). The V end lost 4 bases, the J end lost 3 bases, and 16 bases lay between the germline ends. The CDR3 is 15 amino acids. Per the germline V gene, CDR1 is SQVTM and CDR2 is ANQGSEA. The CDR3 loop reads CSVGPTSSYYNEQFF. In nucleotides, the CDR3 is TGCAGCGTTGGCCCAACTAGTTCTTACTACAATGAGCAGTTCTTC.

This clonotype has a handful of counts. This sequence joins TRBV10-3 and TRBJ1-1; 8 nucleotides match TRBD1. CDR3 length: 17 residues. J was trimmed by 0 bases and V by 3 bases; bases with no gene match: 9. From germline, CDR1 is ENHRY and CDR2 SYGVKD. As DNA, the CDR3 is TGTGCCATCAGTGATCCTCACCGGGACAGGCTGAACACTGAAGCTTTCTTT. Its protein product is CAISDPHRDRLNTEAFF.